This entry lists 23 T cell receptor beta chains sequenced from one sample in a study of shared clonotypes between healthy human individuals. The protocol was immunoSEQ multiplex PCR, while the TCRdb copy is restricted to in-frame clones and leaves out a portion. The data show 2 million to 3 million clones, over 85% seen once. The sequencing input was naive CD4+ T cells from PBMCs. Subset given: CD45RA+ positively selected. These receptors were obtained from a man aged 18 to 29 in good health. Some clones in this sample may be carry-over from other donors' samples.

The chain employs TRBV2 and TRBJ2-1, with TRBD2 identical over 16 bases. J was trimmed by 1 base and V by 6 bases; bases with no gene match: 6. This CDR3 comprises 18 residues. Germline values: CDR1 SNHLY, CDR2 FYNNEI. CDR3 region: CASSPGLAGGSSYNEQFF. Here the CDR3 DNA reads TGTGCCAGCAGCCCGGGACTAGCGGGAGGGAGTTCCTACAATGAGCAGTTCTTC. Supplemented by reference TRBV2 and TRBJ2-1, the full variable domain reads EPEVTQTPSHQVTQMGQEVILRCVPISNHLYFYWYRQILGQKVEFLVSFYNNEISEKSEIFDDQFSVERPDGSNFTLKIRSTKLEDSAMYFCASSPGLAGGSSYNEQFFGPGTRLTVL.

The chain has TRBV6-1 and TRBJ1-1; D gene ambiguous. Germline V gives CDR1 MNHNS, CDR2 SASEGT. Trimming removed 8 bases from V and 3 bases from J, with 10 bases in between. The CDR3 totals 12 residues. For the CDR3, the DNA is TGTGCCAGCGTAATCCCCTACACTGAAGCTTTCTTT. It translates to CASVIPYTEAFF.

Concerning this clone itself: Other DNA sequences within the sample encode an identical CDR3. The chain carries TRBV5-1 and TRBJ2-7; D is perhaps TRBD1 (5 bases). Germline lookup yields CDR1 SGHRS and CDR2 YFSETQ. The CDR3 is 12 amino acids. Trimming stripped 3 bases from V and 5 bases from J, with 9 bases between. CDR3 nucleotide sequence: TGCGCCAGCAGCTCCCAGGGTAACGAGCAGTACTTC. This gives the protein CASSSQGNEQYF.

This sequence joins TRBV9 and TRBJ2-6; possibly TRBD1 for D (6 bases). This CDR3 contains 17 residues. CDR1 is SGDLS, CDR2 YYNGEE, per germline. V dropped 4 bases and J dropped 4 bases, with 18 bases sitting between them. The CDR3 region is CASSFRQEPYGANVLTF. The CDR3, as DNA: TGTGCCAGCAGCTTTCGACAGGAGCCCTACGGGGCCAACGTCCTGACTTTC.

This chain connects TRBV28 to TRBJ2-7; TRBD2 matches 9 bases. J lost 0 bases, V lost 8 bases, and 17 bases had no gene match. This CDR3 contains 18 residues. CDR1 is MDHEN, CDR2 SYDVKM, per germline. The CDR3 sequence is CASAQRAGGQSSSYEQYF. The CDR3 nucleotides are TGTGCCAGCGCCCAGAGGGCGGGAGGGCAAAGTAGCTCCTACGAGCAGTACTTC.

As concerns this clone: Within the sample, other DNA sequences also encode this same CDR3. The chain recombines TRBV7-2 with TRBJ1-1; D not resolved. V was cut by 5 bases and J by 2 bases, with 9 bases left in between. The germline V gene encodes CDR1 SGHTA and CDR2 FQGNSA. The CDR3 runs to 13 residues. The CDR3 sequence is CASSPGRNTEAFF. The CDR3 coding sequence is TGTGCCAGCAGCCCAGGACGAAACACTGAAGCTTTCTTT.

This sequence joins TRBV27 and TRBJ2-3, with 7 bases aligning to TRBD2. From germline, CDR1 is MNHEY and CDR2 SMNVEV (reference sequence). The CDR3 totals 15 residues. V lost 5 bases, J lost 5 bases, and 10 bases stayed unmatched. CDR3 amino acids: CASSPRTSFRDTQYF. CDR3 in DNA: TGTGCCAGCAGTCCCCGGACTAGTTTTAGAGATACGCAGTATTTT.

Turning to this clone: Other DNA sequences in this specimen translate into the identical CDR3. The chain joins TRBV6-6 to TRBJ1-1; D gene ambiguous. V lost 0 bases and J lost 4, with 9 bases in between. Germline V gene sequence: CDR1 MNHNY, CDR2 SVGAGI (reference sequence). This CDR3 has 14 residues. CDR3 DNA sequence: TGTGCCAGCAGTTACTCGGGCGCCGGCACTGAAGCTTTCTTT. The encoded protein is CASSYSGAGTEAFF.

The chain joins TRBV15 to TRBJ2-7, with D perhaps assigned TRBD1 or TRBD2 (5 bases each). Between the trimmed V and J ends, which lost 0 bases and 2 bases, there was a span of 11 bases. The CDR3 totals 15 residues. Germline values: CDR1 LNHNV, CDR2 YYDKDF (reference sequence). The CDR3: CATSRDSGAAYEQYF. CDR3 coding DNA: TGTGCCACCAGCAGAGACTCCGGGGCGGCCTACGAGCAGTACTTC.

This rearrangement joins TRBV5-1 to TRBJ1-1; perhaps TRBD1 as D (5 bases). The CDR3 covers 15 residues. CDR1 is SGHRS and CDR2 is YFSETQ in the germline V gene. Trimming took off 0 bases at V and 6 bases at J, with 15 bases between the two ends. The CDR3 reads CASSLDPLRGAEAFF. In nucleotides, the CDR3 is TGCGCCAGCAGCTTGGACCCCTTGAGAGGGGCTGAAGCTTTCTTT.

On this clone: One end of the junction does not line up with germline, which may come from a read error. The chain has TRBV4-2 and TRBJ1-6; D is perhaps TRBD1 (5 bases). CDR3 length: 13 amino acids. Germline CDR1 is LGHNA and CDR2 is YNFKEQ. DNA for the CDR3: TGTGCCAGCAGCGAAGAAGGGGCCTCACCCCTCCACTTT. As protein: CASSEEGASPLHF.

The V and J genes are TRBV18 and TRBJ2-7, with D possibly being TRBD2 (5 bases). V gave up 4 bases and J gave up 3 bases, with 10 bases separating them. Per the germline V gene, CDR1 is KGHSH and CDR2 is LQKENI. The CDR3 is 13 amino acids. Here the CDR3 reads CASSRGLGYEQYF. CDR3 bases: TGTGCCAGCTCACGAGGACTCGGCTACGAGCAGTACTTC.

The chain links TRBV9 to TRBJ2-7; tentative D call: TRBD2 (5 bases). The CDR3 is 14 residues long. In germline, CDR1 is SGDLS, CDR2 YYNGEE. The V end lost 0 bases, the J end lost 6 bases, and 13 bases lay between the germline ends. CDR3 DNA: TGTGCCAGCAGCGTAGGAGGCAGCGGAATCGAGCAGTACTTC. This encodes CASSVGGSGIEQYF.

The genes are TRBV27 and TRBJ2-7; TRBD1 aligns across 8 bases. This CDR3 has 13 amino acids. CDR1 is MNHEY, CDR2 SMNVEV, per germline (reference sequence). Unmatched junction bases numbered 1, after V lost 6 bases and J lost 0 bases. The CDR3 loop reads CASRTGDSYEQYF. CDR3 nucleotides: TGTGCCAGCAGGACAGGGGACTCCTACGAGCAGTACTTC.

The CDR3 region has the DNA TGTGCCAGCTCTAGGGGGCCCATGAACACTGAAGCTTTCTTT. It specifies CASSRGPMNTEAFF. J is TRBJ1-1 and V is TRBV7-2, with 7 bases lining up with TRBD1. Germline CDR1 is SGHTA and CDR2 is FQGNSA. J lost 0 bases, V lost 8 bases, and 6 bases had no gene match. The CDR3 covers 14 residues.

The J gene is TRBJ1-4, the V gene TRBV6-4; 7 nucleotides match TRBD1. Germline loops: CDR1 MRHNA, CDR2 SNTAGT. CDR3 size: 15 residues. V dropped 6 bases and J dropped 3; count of bases not matched to a gene: 7. CDR3 bases: TGTGCCAGCAGCGAAGGGGGCGCGGCTAATGAAAAACTGTTTTTT. Its translation is CASSEGGAANEKLFF.

The chain carries TRBV5-1 and TRBJ1-3; D unresolved. Trimming removed 1 base from V and 5 bases from J, with 13 bases in between. This CDR3 is 15 amino acids long. The V gene's germline CDR1 is SGHRS and CDR2 YFSETQ. CDR3 coding DNA: TGCGCCAGCAGCTTGCCCCGTCCTGATAGAAACACCATATATTTT. Amino acid sequence: CASSLPRPDRNTIYF.

V is TRBV29-1 and J is TRBJ2-3; 10 bases are shared with TRBD1. Germline loops: CDR1 SQVTM, CDR2 ANQGSEA. With V trimmed by 4 bases and J by 7 bases, 5 bases remained unmatched. The CDR3 length is 13 residues. CDR3 protein: CSVGWDRGYTQYF. The DNA of the CDR3 is TGCAGCGTTGGTTGGGACAGGGGTTATACGCAGTATTTT.

The genes are TRBV7-9 and TRBJ2-5; 8 nucleotides match TRBD1. From germline, CDR1 is SEHNR and CDR2 FQNEAQ (reference sequence). Trimming removed 2 bases from V and 5 bases from J; junction bases left unmatched: 10. The CDR3 has 16 residues. The CDR3 protein is CASSLIQGANGETQYF. The CDR3 nucleotides read TGTGCCAGCAGCTTAATCCAGGGGGCGAATGGGGAGACCCAGTACTTC.

The chain joins TRBV6-1 to TRBJ2-3, with 8 bases matching TRBD2. V was clipped by 4 bases and J by 6 bases; unmatched bases: 9. The germline CDR1 and CDR2 sequences are MNHNS and SASEGT. The length of the CDR3 is 15 residues. CDR3 nucleotides: TGTGCCAGCAGTGCGGACTCGGGAGGGCGGGATACGCAGTATTTT. Amino acids: CASSADSGGRDTQYF.

The chain joins TRBV6-1 to TRBJ1-1; TRBD1 is a possible D gene (5 bases). Germline CDR1 MNHNS, CDR2 SASEGT. The CDR3 spans 14 residues. With 4 bases removed from V and 5 bases from J, the gap between germline ends came to 14 bases. The CDR3 loop reads CASSVQDTRTEAFF. In DNA form, the CDR3 reads TGTGCCAGCAGTGTACAGGATACCAGGACTGAAGCTTTCTTT.

The V gene is TRBV29-1, the J gene TRBJ2-7; possible D gene TRBD2, 5 bases. Trimming took off 4 bases at V and 6 bases at J, with 16 bases between the two ends. The CDR3 runs 13 residues. Germline V gives CDR1 SQVTM, CDR2 ANQGSEA. The CDR3 nucleotides are TGCAGCGTTGCGGGGAATCTTCGCGGCGAGCAGTACTTC. It encodes CSVAGNLRGEQYF.

The V and J genes are TRBV6-1 and TRBJ1-5; TRBD1 matches at 7 bases. V gave up 5 bases and J gave up 10 bases; unmatched junction bases: 11. Germline CDR1 and CDR2: MNHNS and SASEGT. The CDR3 is 14 residues long. The DNA for the CDR3 is TGTGCCAGCAGTATCCGGGACAGCCGAGGACCCCAGCATTTT. Translated: CASSIRDSRGPQHF.